The entry that follows covers one T cell receptor (beta chain) sequence. Germline and junction disagree at one end, which may indicate a read error. Other DNA variants within this sample encode the same CDR3. This specimen belongs to a study of blood T cell repertoires in COVID-19. Study in general: Spain, Italy and the United States supplied samples that represented acute and convalescent COVID-19. PBMCs, B-cell-depleted T cells, or T cells were the source of the cDNA or gDNA that made up the material.

Original analysis: How many nucleated cells were present was estimated from reference gene primer amplification. This table comes from immunoSEQ multiplex PCR, and its TCRdb copy is limited to in-frame clones, with some not included. The V and J calls and clone size come from that table; D and trimming were worked out from the DNA. The sample lists about 74,000 clones; over 75% were seen once. This CDR3 comprises 14 residues. Germline assignment: CDR1 SGHAT and CDR2 FQNNGV. This receptor was obtained from a woman older than 75 with active or convalescent COVID-19. The sequenced sample consisted of peripheral blood. J is TRBJ2-7 and V is TRBV11-2; D not resolved. CDR3 bases: TGTGCCAGCAGCTTAGGCCCTACCTCCTATGAGCAGTACTTC. It translates to CASSLGPTSYEQYF.